This passage covers 31 T cell receptor beta chains from one sample sequenced in a study of cytomegalovirus exposure and HLA in healthy donors. PCR involved 60 Vbeta and 13 Jbeta primers. TCRdb's copy holds only in-frame clones and misses some; the assay was immunoSEQ multiplex PCR. Among about 200,000 clones, roughly 84% were seen once, and the ten largest hold about 1.7%. The sample comprised PBMCs. These receptors were collected from a man in his forties or fifties in good health and CMV-seronegative.

The DNA of the CDR3 is TGTGCCACCACCATCACTCGGGCTAGCGCGGAGACCCAGTACTTC. Its protein is CATTITRASAETQYF. V is TRBV5-3 and J is TRBJ2-5, with TRBD2 as a possible D gene (6 bases). TRBV5-3 is treated as an ORF (open reading frame) with a function not yet certain. The CDR3 sequence is 15 residues long. V lost 9 bases and J lost 5, with 23 bases in between.

The chain is built from TRBV4-1 and TRBJ2-7, with D possibly TRBD2 on 6 matching bases. Between the trimmed V and J ends, which lost 2 bases and 5 bases, there was a span of 16 bases. The CDR3 spans 15 residues. Germline CDR1 reads MGHRA; CDR2 reads YSYEKL. In DNA, the CDR3 is TGCGCCAGCAGCCAACCCCCTGGGGGGAGACACGAGCAGTACTTC. This sequence encodes CASSQPPGGRHEQYF.

V and J are TRBV4-1 and TRBJ2-3, with TRBD2 matching 9 bases. The trim removed 1 base at V and 2 bases at J, leaving 7 bases unmatched. Germline V gene lookup returns CDR1 MGHRA and CDR2 YSYEKL. The CDR3 spans 17 residues. The CDR3 region is CASSQALAGFITDTQYF. CDR3 nucleotide sequence: TGCGCCAGCAGCCAAGCGCTAGCGGGATTTATCACAGATACGCAGTATTTT.

This rearrangement joins TRBV7-3 to TRBJ2-2; D is perhaps TRBD2 (5 bases). CDR1 SGHTA and CDR2 FQGTGA come from the germline V gene. The CDR3 sequence is 16 residues long. Trimming took off 5 bases at V and 6 bases at J, with 19 bases between the two ends. The CDR3 loop is CASSPSAVGLPGELFF. DNA for the CDR3: TGTGCCAGCAGCCCCTCGGCAGTAGGACTCCCCGGGGAGCTGTTTTTT. Filled out from reference TRBV7-3 and TRBJ2-2, the complete variable domain reads GAGVSQTPSNKVTEKGKYVELRCDPISGHTALYWYRQSLGQGPEFLIYFQGTGAADDSGLPNDRFFAVRPEGSVSTLKIQRTERGDSAVYLCASSPSAVGLPGELFFGEGSRLTVL.

The chain has TRBV5-1 and TRBJ2-3; perhaps TRBD2 as D (5 bases). This CDR3 has 15 residues. The germline V gene has CDR1 SGHRS and CDR2 YFSETQ. V gave up 0 bases and J gave up 0 bases, with 8 bases separating them. CDR3 sequence reads: CASSLAPGSTDTQYF. The CDR3 DNA reads as TGCGCCAGCAGCTTGGCCCCGGGAAGCACAGATACGCAGTATTTT.

The rearrangement uses TRBV29-1 and TRBJ2-3, with 7 positions matching TRBD2. Germline V CDR1 and CDR2: SQVTM, ANQGSEA. This CDR3 is 14 amino acids long. Losses at the gene ends were 4 bases for V and 8 bases for J; bases not matched to a gene: 12. Written as DNA, the CDR3 is TGCAGCGTTGGGTACGGGACTACATCGGGTACGCAGTATTTT. Protein sequence: CSVGYGTTSGTQYF.

The J gene is TRBJ2-2, the V gene TRBV7-3, with D unresolved. CDR3 length equals 16 residues. Per the germline V gene, CDR1 is SGHTA and CDR2 is FQGTGA. Trimming cost V 5 bases and J 6 bases, with 19 bases left between them. CDR3 nucleotide sequence: TGTGCCAGCAGCCCCTACTCCGGCGGATACGCCGGGGAGCTGTTTTTT. Encoded protein: CASSPYSGGYAGELFF.

The chain has TRBV7-6 and TRBJ1-1; no firm D call. The germline CDR1 and CDR2 sequences are SGHVS and FNYEAQ. The CDR3 has 12 residues. The V end was cut by 8 bases, the J end by 10 bases, with 17 bases between. CDR3 DNA sequence: TGTGCCAGCGCCAACCGGGGAGACGGAGCTTTCTTT. Translated: CASANRGDGAFF.

The chain couples TRBV6-5 to TRBJ1-2; possible D gene TRBD1, 6 bases. V lost 6 bases to trimming and J lost 8 bases, with 19 bases between them. The CDR3 sequence is 14 residues long. The V gene's germline CDR1 is MNHEY and CDR2 SVGAGI. The CDR3 DNA reads as TGTGCCAGCAGGTCGGGGACACTTACTGTGGGCTACACCTTC. This sequence encodes CASRSGTLTVGYTF.

V and J are TRBV28 and TRBJ2-3; 12 bases are a match to TRBD1. From germline, CDR1 is MDHEN and CDR2 SYDVKM. The CDR3 is 15 residues long. The V and J ends lost 5 bases and 7 bases, in that order; junction bases with no gene match: 7. CDR3 amino acids: CASSPPGQGANTQYF. The CDR3 DNA reads as TGTGCCAGCAGTCCCCCGGGACAGGGGGCTAATACGCAGTATTTT.

The gene calls are TRBV7-3 and TRBJ1-1; D might be TRBD1 (6 bases). Trimming took off 4 bases at V and 7 bases at J, with 13 bases between the two ends. Germline V gene data show CDR1 as SGHTA and CDR2 as FQGTGA. The CDR3 covers 13 residues. Here the CDR3 reads CASSSSGAGEAFF. In nucleotides, the CDR3 is TGTGCCAGCAGCTCATCAGGGGCCGGTGAAGCTTTCTTT.

This rearrangement joins TRBV5-1 to TRBJ2-6; 8 bases agree with TRBD1. The CDR3 totals 19 residues. Germline lookup yields CDR1 SGHRS and CDR2 YFSETQ. Trimming at V came to 0 bases and at J to 0 bases, leaving 8 bases not matched to a gene. The CDR3 sequence: CASSLAAGGVRSGANVLTF. The CDR3 DNA is TGCGCCAGCAGCTTGGCCGCAGGGGGCGTTCGCTCTGGGGCCAACGTCCTGACTTTC.

This sequence joins TRBV7-6 and TRBJ2-5; TRBD2 matches 9 bases. The ends lost 4 bases at V and 5 bases at J; junction bases unmatched: 8. Per the germline V gene, CDR1 is SGHVS and CDR2 is FNYEAQ. CDR3 size: 15 residues. CDR3 sequence reads: CASSYRTSASETQYF. The CDR3, as DNA: TGTGCCAGCAGCTACCGGACTAGCGCATCGGAGACCCAGTACTTC.

This chain joins TRBV5-6 and TRBJ1-2, with TRBD1 identical over 8 bases. Germline lookup yields CDR1 SGHDT and CDR2 YYEEEE. Germline trimming cut 4 bases from V and 4 bases from J; bases unmatched to any gene: 6. CDR3 length: 14 amino acids. The CDR3 here is CASSQGTGVYGYTF. For the CDR3, the DNA is TGTGCCAGCAGCCAGGGGACAGGAGTCTATGGCTACACCTTC.

The rearrangement links TRBV5-1 to TRBJ2-7; TRBD1 matches at 12 bases. This CDR3 is built from 14 residues. V trimming: 4 bases; J trimming: 7 bases; junction bases outside the gene matches: 6. CDR1 is SGHRS and CDR2 is YFSETQ in the germline V gene. The CDR3 nucleotides are TGCGCCAGCAGCGGGGGACAGGGGGCGGAAGAGCAGTACTTC. It encodes CASSGGQGAEEQYF.

The chain carries TRBV28 and TRBJ2-7; perhaps TRBD2 as D (6 bases). CDR1 is MDHEN, CDR2 SYDVKM, per germline. Trimming stripped 6 bases from V and 3 bases from J, with 18 bases between. CDR3 size: 15 residues. CDR3 sequence: CASSPAGRSNYEQYF. The CDR3 nucleotides read TGTGCCAGCAGCCCCGCGGGGCGGTCCAACTACGAGCAGTACTTC.

This clone has a single count. This chain links TRBV5-1 with TRBJ1-4; TRBD1 matches 7 bases. Germline-derived CDR1 and CDR2 are SGHRS and YFSETQ. Unmatched junction bases numbered 8, after V lost 7 bases and J lost 8 bases. CDR3 length equals 13 residues. CDR3 sequence: CASSRGLREKLFF. CDR3 DNA sequence: TGCGCCAGCTCTAGGGGGCTACGAGAAAAACTGTTTTTT.

The rearrangement uses TRBV7-8 and TRBJ2-1; D gene uncertain. This CDR3 comprises 17 residues. Per germline, CDR1 SGHVS and CDR2 FQNEAQ. V dropped 3 bases and J dropped 0 bases, with 15 bases sitting between them. The DNA of the CDR3 is TGTGCCAGCAGCTTCCTTCTTGTCATGAGCTCCTACAATGAGCAGTTCTTC. Amino acids: CASSFLLVMSSYNEQFF.

The V call is TRBV2, the J call TRBJ1-2; 8 bases fit TRBD1. The V segment lost 10 bases and the J segment 5 bases; nucleotides outside the gene matches: 6. Germline V gives CDR1 SNHLY, CDR2 FYNNEI. This CDR3 spans 12 amino acids. CDR3 sequence (DNA): TGTGCCAAAAGACAGGGGTGGTATGGCTACACCTTC. Protein: CAKRQGWYGYTF.

The chain employs TRBV28 and TRBJ2-3; TRBD2 matches 8 bases. V was clipped by 6 bases and J by 2 bases; unmatched bases: 7. CDR3 length: 15 amino acids. CDR1 MDHEN and CDR2 SYDVKM come from the germline V gene. The CDR3 bases are TGTGCCAGCAGGAGCGGGAGTCCATCCACAGATACGCAGTATTTT. It encodes CASRSGSPSTDTQYF.

The chain has TRBV5-1 and TRBJ1-2, with no clear D. Trimming removed 7 bases from V and 1 base from J, with 14 bases in between. This CDR3 region has 14 residues. Germline assignment: CDR1 SGHRS and CDR2 YFSETQ. CDR3 DNA: TGCGCCAGCGGCGCAGAGGTAAATAACTATGGCTACACCTTC. Translated, it gives CASGAEVNNYGYTF. Complete variable domain (other parts from reference TRBV5-1 and TRBJ1-2): KAGVTQTPRYLIKTRGQQVTLSCSPISGHRSVSWYQQTPGQGLQFLFEYFSETQRNKGNFPGRFSGRQFSNSRSEMNVSTLELGDSALYLCASGAEVNNYGYTFGSGTRLTVV.

V gene TRBV30 combines with J gene TRBJ2-5; 10 bases fit TRBD2. The CDR3 has 16 amino acids. CDR1 is GTSNPN and CDR2 is SVGIG in the germline V gene (reference sequence). The junction had 9 bases not matched to a gene; V was cut back by 5 bases and J by 0 bases. CDR3 region: CAWGWTSGADQETQYF. CDR3 sequence (DNA): TGTGCCTGGGGTTGGACTAGCGGAGCCGACCAAGAGACCCAGTACTTC.

The chain couples TRBV6-5 to TRBJ1-5; 8 bases fit TRBD1. Per the germline V gene, CDR1 is MNHEY and CDR2 is SVGAGI. The J segment lost 3 bases and the V segment lost 6 bases, leaving 7 bases of the junction unmatched. The CDR3 runs 15 residues. The CDR3 coding sequence is TGTGCCAGCAGCCCGACAGGGGCAGACAATCAGCCCCAGCATTTT. Translated, it gives CASSPTGADNQPQHF.

The CDR3 nucleotides read TGTGCCAGCAGTTACTCGATCAGGGCGGGGAATTCACCCCTCCACTTT. Its translation is CASSYSIRAGNSPLHF. The chain has TRBV6-5 and TRBJ1-6, with D possibly matching TRBD1 (5 bases). Germline CDR1 reads MNHEY; CDR2 reads SVGAGI. Trimming removed 0 bases from V and 7 bases from J, with 13 bases in between. The CDR3 is made up of 16 amino acids.

The chain couples TRBV6-5 to TRBJ2-2; TRBD2 matches at 9 bases. This CDR3 spans 15 amino acids. The V and J ends lost 6 bases and 9 bases, in that order; junction bases with no gene match: 11. Germline values: CDR1 MNHEY, CDR2 SVGAGI. The CDR3 DNA follows: TGTGCCAGCAGCTTTACGACCAGCGGGAGGCGGGAGCTGTTTTTT. This sequence encodes CASSFTTSGRRELFF.

The chain uses TRBV2 and TRBJ2-6; D perhaps matches TRBD1 (5 bases). Germline CDR1 is SNHLY and CDR2 is FYNNEI. Deletions cut 5 bases from V and 4 bases from J, with 9 bases between. The length of the CDR3 is 14 residues. Written as DNA, the CDR3 is TGTGCCAGCAGTCCCCAGGGAGGGGCCAACGTCCTGACTTTC. This sequence encodes CASSPQGGANVLTF.

The V call is TRBV7-2, the J call TRBJ2-7; TRBD2 might be the D (5 bases). V gave up 5 bases and J gave up 6 bases, with 14 bases separating them. This CDR3 region has 13 residues. Germline loops: CDR1 SGHTA, CDR2 FQGNSA. The CDR3 DNA is TGTGCCAGCAGCGCTACCTGGGCGGGCGAGCAGTACTTC. Protein product: CASSATWAGEQYF.

The chain combines TRBV4-2 with TRBJ2-7; 12 bases line up with TRBD1. The CDR3 has 15 amino acids. CDR1 and CDR2 (germline): LGHNA, YNFKEQ. Germline trimming cut 1 base from V and 6 bases from J; bases unmatched to any gene: 4. CDR3 bases: TGTGCCAGCAGCCAAGGGGACAGGGGGCTGGGCGAGCAGTACTTC. Translated: CASSQGDRGLGEQYF.

The V and J genes are TRBV9 and TRBJ2-2, with TRBD2 matching 11 bases. Looked up from germline, CDR1 is SGDLS and CDR2 is YYNGEE. The CDR3 covers 16 residues. Trimming took 0 bases from V and 5 from J; bases not matched to a gene: 3. The CDR3 bases are TGTGCCAGCAGCGTAGACCTAGCGGGAGGTACCGGGGAGCTGTTTTTT. Translation: CASSVDLAGGTGELFF.

The V call is TRBV10-1, the J call TRBJ2-1; TRBD2 might be the D (5 bases). The CDR3 extends over 15 amino acids. Germline CDR1 reads WNHNN; CDR2 reads SYGVQD (reference sequence). Trimming pared 2 bases from V and 3 bases from J, leaving 11 bases between. The CDR3 DNA sequence: TGCGCCAGCAGTGAGGGGGAGCGGAGCTACAATGAGCAGTTCTTC. It yields the protein CASSEGERSYNEQFF.

J is TRBJ2-7 and V is TRBV9; TRBD2 is a possible D gene (5 bases). The CDR3 contains 15 residues. The V gene lost 3 bases and the J gene lost 2 bases, with 15 bases spanning the gap. The germline gives CDR1 SGDLS, CDR2 YYNGEE. The CDR3 DNA sequence: TGTGCCAGCAGCGCCAGGCTCGAGGGTGCCTACGAGCAGTACTTC. As protein: CASSARLEGAYEQYF.